The 21 T cell receptor beta chains listed next were all sequenced from one sample in a study of cytomegalovirus exposure and HLA in healthy donors. The study ran its PCR with 60 Vbeta and 13 Jbeta primers. Generated by immunoSEQ multiplex PCR, the TCRdb table keeps only in-frame clones and is missing some. The sample records some 140,000 clones, 75% to 85% being singletons. Sequencing was performed on PBMCs. The receptors originated from a female donor in good health and CMV-seropositive.

The CDR3 bases are TGTGCCAGCATCGAGACAGGGGTCACTGAAGCTTTCTTT. This gives the protein CASIETGVTEAFF. The V call is TRBV6-6, the J call TRBJ1-1; 8 bases line up with TRBD1. The germline V gene has CDR1 MNHNY and CDR2 SVGAGI (reference sequence). This CDR3 spans 13 amino acids. V was clipped by 7 bases and J by 4 bases; unmatched bases: 5.

This clone was observed a single time. The CDR3 DNA reads as TGTGCCATCAACCGGGATCTGATTTCACCCCTCCACTTT. It yields the protein CAINRDLISPLHF. V and J are TRBV10-3 and TRBJ1-6; no reliable D call. This CDR3 has 13 amino acids. Germline V gene sequence: CDR1 ENHRY, CDR2 SYGVKD. The ends were cut back, 7 bases at V and 9 bases at J, with 13 bases in the middle.

The chain links TRBV10-2 to TRBJ1-5; D remains unclear. Trimming pared 2 bases from V and 2 bases from J, leaving 10 bases between. The CDR3 runs 15 residues. The germline gives CDR1 WSHSY, CDR2 SAAADI. The CDR3 DNA reads as TGCGCCAGCAGTGAGGCAAACTATCGCAATCAGCCCCAGCATTTT. Amino acids: CASSEANYRNQPQHF.

This chain joins TRBV2 and TRBJ1-2; D gene uncertain. The germline gives CDR1 SNHLY, CDR2 FYNNEI. The CDR3 has 11 residues. The V and J ends lost 2 bases and 10 bases respectively, with 8 bases between them. The CDR3 sequence is CASSESVVYTF. The CDR3 DNA reads as TGTGCCAGCAGTGAATCTGTCGTCTACACCTTC.

V is TRBV27 and J is TRBJ2-7; 12 nucleotides agree with TRBD2. Germline V lookup: CDR1 MNHEY, CDR2 SMNVEV (reference sequence). CDR3 length: 15 residues. V trimming: 4 bases; J trimming: 4 bases; junction bases outside the gene matches: 5. The CDR3 DNA follows: TGTGCCAGCAGTTCCGGACTAGCGGGGATTTACGAGCAGTACTTC. Protein sequence: CASSSGLAGIYEQYF.

The chain carries TRBV6-5 and TRBJ2-7; TRBD1 might be the D (6 bases). The CDR3 extends over 14 amino acids. V gave up 5 bases and J gave up 6 bases, with 17 bases separating them. Germline V gene data show CDR1 as MNHEY and CDR2 as SVGAGI. The CDR3 nucleotides read TGTGCCAGCAGTGACGGGACAACCCCGGCCGAGCAGTACTTC. Amino acids: CASSDGTTPAEQYF.

The rearrangement links TRBV29-1 to TRBJ1-4, with 8 bases identical to TRBD1. With 7 bases clipped from V and 8 bases from J, the junction kept 6 bases outside the gene matches. There are 12 residues in the CDR3. Germline values: CDR1 SQVTM, CDR2 ANQGSEA. In DNA, the CDR3 is TGCAGCGCCCGGACAGGGAAAGAAAAACTGTTTTTT. Protein: CSARTGKEKLFF.

This chain's CDR3 is CASSAETTNEKLFF. CDR3 DNA: TGCGCCAGCAGCGCAGAAACAACTAATGAAAAACTGTTTTTT. This chain joins TRBV5-1 and TRBJ1-4; D unclear. Trimming shortened V by 4 bases and J by 0 bases, and 7 bases separated the two germline ends. CDR1 SGHRS and CDR2 YFSETQ come from the germline V gene. The CDR3 is 14 residues long. Supplemented by reference TRBV5-1 and TRBJ1-4, the full variable domain reads KAGVTQTPRYLIKTRGQQVTLSCSPISGHRSVSWYQQTPGQGLQFLFEYFSETQRNKGNFPGRFSGRQFSNSRSEMNVSTLELGDSALYLCASSAETTNEKLFFGSGTQLSVL.

This sequence joins TRBV9 and TRBJ2-7; 9 bases agree with TRBD1. The CDR3 is made up of 15 amino acids. The germline V gene has CDR1 SGDLS and CDR2 YYNGEE. Unmatched junction bases numbered 6, after V lost 3 bases and J lost 2 bases. The CDR3 region is CASSAGDRATYEQYF. For the CDR3, the DNA is TGTGCCAGCAGCGCGGGGGACAGGGCGACCTACGAGCAGTACTTC.

The CDR3 reads CASTPGQTNYGYTF. Written as DNA, the CDR3 is TGTGCCAGCACCCCGGGACAGACTAACTATGGCTACACCTTC. The V gene is TRBV9, the J gene TRBJ1-2; 7 bases fit TRBD1. Germline CDR1 and CDR2: SGDLS and YYNGEE. This CDR3 is built from 14 residues. J was trimmed by 0 bases and V by 6 bases; bases with no gene match: 5.

This clone was seen just once. The rearrangement joins TRBV9 to TRBJ2-5, with D unresolved. V lost 0 bases and J lost 1, with 7 bases in between. Germline CDR1 reads SGDLS; CDR2 reads YYNGEE. This CDR3 region has 14 residues. The CDR3 sequence: CASSVEPGQETQYF. The DNA of the CDR3 is TGTGCCAGCAGCGTAGAACCAGGCCAAGAGACCCAGTACTTC.

This clone was counted between two and nine times. The rearrangement links TRBV7-9 to TRBJ1-2, with D possibly being TRBD1 (5 bases). V was pared by 3 bases and J by 7 bases, with 12 bases between. From germline, CDR1 is SEHNR and CDR2 FQNEAQ (reference sequence). The CDR3 consists of 13 residues. The CDR3 reads CASSLGGTGGYTF. In nucleotides, the CDR3 is TGTGCCAGCAGCTTGGGGGGAACCGGTGGCTACACCTTC. The whole variable domain, remainder taken from reference TRBV7-9 and TRBJ1-2, is DTGVSQNPRHKITKRGQNVTFRCDPISEHNRLYWYRQTLGQGPEFLTYFQNEAQLEKSRLLSDRFSAERPKGSFSTLEIQRTEQGDSAMYLCASSLGGTGGYTFGSGTRLTVV.

This chain connects TRBV5-6 to TRBJ2-1; D is perhaps TRBD2 (6 bases). The CDR3 runs 15 residues. V gave up 4 bases and J gave up 5 bases, with 16 bases separating them. Germline lookup yields CDR1 SGHDT and CDR2 YYEEEE. CDR3 in DNA: TGTGCCAGCAGCGTTTTCGGCGGGGCTAACAATGAGCAGTTCTTC. It yields the protein CASSVFGGANNEQFF.

This chain joins TRBV5-1 and TRBJ2-1; weak D call: TRBD2 (6 bases). CDR3 length: 15 amino acids. The V end was cut by 0 bases, the J end by 0 bases, with 7 bases between. CDR1 SGHRS and CDR2 YFSETQ come from the germline V gene. The CDR3 nucleotides read TGCGCCAGCAGCTTGGGGGGGGACTCCTACAATGAGCAGTTCTTC. It specifies CASSLGGDSYNEQFF.

The V call is TRBV9, the J call TRBJ1-1; D remains ambiguous. CDR1 SGDLS and CDR2 YYNGEE come from the germline V gene. The length of the CDR3 is 12 residues. V gave up 3 bases and J gave up 5 bases, with 8 bases separating them. The chain's CDR3 is CASSAGKTEAFF. The CDR3 DNA reads as TGTGCCAGCAGCGCAGGAAAAACTGAAGCTTTCTTT.

The genes are TRBV12-1 and TRBJ2-7; no check of the table's D call, TRBD1, against the DNA was made. TRBV12-1 is a recognized pseudogene. The CDR3 length is 13 residues. In nucleotides, the CDR3 is TGTGCCAGGGCCGGGACAGGGGCCTACGAGCAGTACTTC. This gives the protein CARAGTGAYEQYF.

This clone has just a few counts. The J gene is TRBJ1-5, the V gene TRBV28, with D possibly being TRBD1 (5 bases). Per the germline V gene, CDR1 is MDHEN and CDR2 is SYDVKM. The CDR3 is 13 amino acids. The V end lost 4 bases, the J end lost 3 bases, and 7 bases lay between the germline ends. The CDR3 nucleotides read TGTGCCAGCAGTTCAGGGTTCAATCAGCCCCAGCATTTT. Protein: CASSSGFNQPQHF. The full variable domain, rest sourced from reference TRBV28 and TRBJ1-5, is DVKVTQSSRYLVKRTGEKVFLECVQDMDHENMFWYRQDPGLGLRLIYFSYDVKMKEKGDIPEGYSVSREKKERFSLILESASTNQTSMYLCASSSGFNQPQHFGDGTRLSIL.

V gene TRBV11-2 combines with J gene TRBJ2-7, with 11 positions matching TRBD2. Looked up from germline, CDR1 is SGHAT and CDR2 is FQNNGV. The ends lost 5 bases at V and 6 bases at J; junction bases unmatched: 9. The CDR3 runs to 15 residues. In DNA, the CDR3 is TGTGCCAGCAGCCCGTGGGTAGCGGGAGGGGGCGAGCAGTACTTC. It codes for CASSPWVAGGGEQYF.

The gene calls are TRBV6-5 and TRBJ2-2; TRBD2 aligns across 8 bases. The junction had 6 bases not matched to a gene; V was cut back by 0 bases and J by 6 bases. This CDR3 region has 16 residues. Germline assignment: CDR1 MNHEY and CDR2 SVGAGI. CDR3 protein: CASSYSTGTSSGELFF. For the CDR3, the DNA is TGTGCCAGCAGTTACTCGACGGGGACTAGTTCCGGGGAGCTGTTTTTT.

This chain joins TRBV6-1 and TRBJ2-5; 7 bases align to TRBD1. The CDR3 runs to 14 residues. CDR1 and CDR2 from the germline V gene are MNHNS and SASEGT. With 6 bases clipped from V and 3 bases from J, the junction kept 7 bases outside the gene matches. CDR3 amino acids: CASSAGTAKETQYF. DNA for the CDR3: TGTGCCAGCAGCGCCGGGACAGCTAAAGAGACCCAGTACTTC.

This clone was detected only a few times. The chain joins TRBV27 to TRBJ1-1, with unresolved D. This CDR3 has 13 residues. Germline loops: CDR1 MNHEY, CDR2 SMNVEV (reference sequence). The V gene lost 8 bases and the J gene lost 6 bases, with 16 bases spanning the gap. CDR3 DNA sequence: TGTGCCAGCCGAATCGGGTCTCGCGCTGAAGCTTTCTTT. This codes for CASRIGSRAEAFF.